The rows below give T cell receptor beta chains drawn from one sample of a study of T cell responses to AZD1222 COVID-19 vaccine. TCRdb's table, derived via immunoSEQ multiplex PCR, lists solely in-frame clones and lacks some. The repertoire includes approximately 150,000 clones, over 75% of them detected once, and 1.6% sits in the top ten. The input for sequencing was peripheral blood, taken on day 0 of AZD1222 vaccination. The receptors shown here come from an adult in good health. Each CDR3 is given with its conserved first and last residue. D genes are given only for firm matches. Rows give clone size only sometimes, using once, few, many, or a class for an expanded clone.

clone_size	v_call	j_call	d_call	cdr3_aa	cdr3_nt
NA	TRBV18	TRBJ2-7	TRBD2	CASSPGLAGARYEQYF	TGTGCCAGCTCACCGGGACTAGCGGGGGCCAGATACGAGCAGTACTTC
NA	TRBV3-1/TRBV3-2	TRBJ1-4	TRBD1	CASSRGGTGNEKLFF	TGTGCCAGCAGCCGAGGCGGGACAGGGAATGAAAAACTGTTTTTT
NA	TRBV14	TRBJ1-1	NA	CASSGGPNTEAFF	TGTGCCAGCAGTGGGGGCCCGAACACTGAAGCTTTCTTT
once	TRBV7-8	TRBJ1-1	NA	CASSLERWGGTEAFF	TGTGCCAGCAGCTTAGAAAGGTGGGGCGGCACTGAAGCTTTCTTT
NA	TRBV18	TRBJ1-1	NA	CASSPLAENTEAFF	TGTGCCAGCTCACCTTTGGCCGAGAACACTGAAGCTTTCTTT
NA	TRBV30	TRBJ2-7	NA	CAWTRGGYEQYF	TGTGCCTGGACTCGCGGAGGCTACGAGCAGTACTTC
NA	TRBV2	TRBJ1-4	NA	CASRYLATNEKLFF	TGTGCCAGCAGGTACCTTGCAACTAATGAAAAACTGTTTTTT
NA	TRBV2	TRBJ1-5	NA	CASKGGQVSLQHF	TGTGCCAGCAAGGGGGGCCAGGTCAGTCTCCAGCATTTT
NA	TRBV5-1	TRBJ2-5	NA	CASSSGGADQETQYF	TGCGCCAGCAGCTCCGGGGGAGCGGATCAAGAGACCCAGTACTTC
NA	TRBV29-1	TRBJ2-5	NA	CSVAFTTGWLKETQYF	TGCAGCGTTGCCTTTACGACAGGATGGTTGAAAGAGACCCAGTACTTC
NA	TRBV19	TRBJ2-1	TRBD2	CASSIPSGSRNEQFF	TGTGCCAGTAGTATTCCTAGCGGGAGTCGGAATGAGCAGTTCTTC
NA	TRBV6-2/TRBV6-3	TRBJ2-1	TRBD2	CASSLSGGAYNEQFF	TGTGCCAGCAGCCTAAGCGGGGGGGCCTACAATGAGCAGTTCTTC
NA	TRBV7-3	TRBJ1-1	NA	CASSPTLNTEAFF	TGTGCCAGCAGCCCCACTCTGAACACTGAAGCTTTCTTT
NA	TRBV2	TRBJ1-1	NA	CASNLEAGLNTEAFF	TGTGCCAGCAACCTAGAGGCAGGTTTAAACACTGAAGCTTTCTTT
NA	TRBV2	TRBJ2-2	TRBD2	CASSVIAGAANTGELFF	TGTGCCAGCAGTGTAATAGCGGGGGCCGCGAACACCGGGGAGCTGTTTTTT
NA	TRBV9	TRBJ1-6	NA	CASSTTGWDSPLHF	TGTGCCAGCAGCACAACAGGGTGGGATTCACCCCTCCACTTT
NA	TRBV19	TRBJ2-5	NA	CASNPGLGAQETQYF	TGTGCCAGTAACCCCGGGTTGGGGGCCCAAGAGACCCAGTACTTC
NA	TRBV28	TRBJ2-7	TRBD1	CASSILKQGWGEQYF	TGTGCCAGCAGCATTTTAAAACAGGGGTGGGGGGAGCAGTACTTC
NA	TRBV10-3	TRBJ1-5	NA	CASNQGLGNQPQHF	TGTGCCAGCAATCAGGGACTTGGCAATCAGCCCCAGCATTTT
NA	TRBV27	TRBJ1-4	NA	CASSLTPANEKLFF	TGTGCCAGCAGTTTAACTCCGGCGAATGAAAAACTGTTTTTT
NA	TRBV28	TRBJ2-1	NA	CASRSSTDYNEQFF	TGTGCCAGCAGGTCTAGCACTGACTACAATGAGCAGTTCTTC
NA	TRBV9	TRBJ2-5	NA	CASSVDRGGPETQYF	TGTGCCAGCAGCGTAGATCGCGGGGGCCCGGAGACCCAGTACTTC
NA	TRBV9	TRBJ1-6	NA	CASSVGASPLHF	TGTGCCAGCAGCGTAGGAGCTTCACCCCTCCACTTT
NA	TRBV7-2	TRBJ1-3	TRBD1	CASRVGTGTGNTIYF	TGTGCCAGCAGGGTGGGGACAGGGACTGGAAACACCATATATTTT
NA	TRBV3-1/TRBV3-2	TRBJ1-6	TRBD1	CASSQRPVGQDNSPLHF	TGTGCCAGCAGCCAACGGCCCGTGGGACAGGATAATTCACCCCTCCACTTT
NA	TRBV5-5	TRBJ1-2	NA	CASSFLADERYGYTF	TGTGCCAGCAGCTTCTTGGCGGATGAGAGGTATGGCTACACCTTC
once	TRBV19	TRBJ1-3	TRBD1	CASQPRGQAGNTIYF	TGTGCCAGCCAGCCCAGGGGGCAAGCTGGAAACACCATATATTTT
NA	TRBV18	TRBJ1-2	TRBD1	CASSPGGGLGYTF	TGTGCCAGCTCACCCGGAGGGGGCCTGGGCTACACCTTC
NA	TRBV9	TRBJ2-1	NA	CASSVPNFLGEGYNEQFF	TGTGCCAGCAGCGTACCCAATTTTTTGGGAGAAGGGTACAATGAGCAGTTCTTC
NA	TRBV21-1	TRBJ2-7	NA	CASSTPRETSGNSYEQYF	TGTGCCAGCAGCACCCCTAGGGAGACTAGCGGAAACTCCTACGAGCAGTACTTC
NA	TRBV5-4	TRBJ1-2	NA	CASSLVPRDGYTF	TGTGCCAGCAGCTTGGTTCCCAGGGATGGCTACACCTTC
NA	TRBV28	TRBJ2-7	TRBD1	CASSLGTAYSYEQYF	TGTGCCAGCAGTTTGGGGACAGCCTACTCCTACGAGCAGTACTTC
NA	TRBV6-6	TRBJ2-7	NA	CASSSPGGFAGEQYF	TGTGCCAGCAGTTCCCCTGGCGGGTTTGCTGGCGAGCAGTACTTC
NA	TRBV5-5	TRBJ1-6	NA	CASSWTDGSSPLHF	TGTGCCAGCAGCTGGACCGACGGCAGTTCACCCCTCCACTTT
NA	TRBV3-1/TRBV3-2	TRBJ1-5	NA	CASSPQDGPNQPQHF	TGTGCCAGCAGCCCGCAGGACGGCCCCAATCAGCCCCAGCATTTT
NA	TRBV28	TRBJ1-5	NA	CAILGQFSNQPQHF	TGTGCCATCCTTGGACAGTTTAGCAATCAGCCCCAGCATTTT
few	TRBV18	TRBJ2-5	TRBD2	CASSPGLVETQYF	TGTGCCAGCTCACCCGGACTAGTCGAGACCCAGTACTTC
NA	TRBV6-4	TRBJ2-3	TRBD2	CASSDTKRGGIADTQYF	TGTGCCAGCAGTGACACCAAGCGGGGGGGCATCGCAGATACGCAGTATTTT
NA	TRBV9	TRBJ2-1	NA	CASSVTDRNEQFF	TGTGCCAGCAGCGTTACCGACAGGAATGAGCAGTTCTTC
NA	TRBV5-4	TRBJ1-2	NA	CASSLKYRGAGGYTF	TGTGCCAGCAGCTTGAAGTATAGGGGGGCAGGGGGCTACACCTTC
NA	TRBV12-3/TRBV12-4	TRBJ2-1	NA	CASRGGLRQFF	TGTGCCAGCAGGGGGGGCTTGAGGCAGTTCTTC
NA	TRBV7-3	TRBJ1-2	NA	CASSSAGGDGYTF	TGTGCCAGCAGCTCCGCCGGGGGGGATGGCTACACCTTC
NA	TRBV21-1	TRBJ1-2	NA	CASSLPYGYTF	TGTGCCAGCAGCCTACCTTATGGCTACACCTTC
once	TRBV19	TRBJ2-4	NA	CASSIDSVRRGPAKNIQYF	TGTGCCAGTAGTATAGATTCGGTGAGGAGGGGACCAGCCAAAAACATTCAGTACTTC
NA	TRBV7-9	TRBJ2-5	NA	CASSLYGAQETQYF	TGTGCCAGCAGCTTATACGGAGCACAAGAGACCCAGTACTTC
NA	TRBV6-6	TRBJ2-2	TRBD1	CASGPGTGGKNGELFF	TGTGCCAGCGGACCCGGGACAGGGGGCAAAAACGGGGAGCTGTTTTTT
NA	TRBV19	TRBJ1-2	TRBD1	CASTGQGPGYTF	TGTGCCAGTACGGGACAGGGGCCCGGCTACACCTTC
NA	TRBV4-2	TRBJ1-5	NA	CASGGTDNSNQPQHF	TGTGCCAGCGGGGGGACGGACAATAGCAATCAGCCCCAGCATTTT
few	TRBV11-2	TRBJ1-1	NA	CASTLGSGRATEAFF	TGTGCCAGCACTCTGGGCTCGGGGAGGGCCACTGAAGCTTTCTTT
NA	TRBV7-3	TRBJ2-2	NA	CASSTNTPTSTGELFF	TGTGCCAGCAGCACCAACACCCCAACATCCACCGGGGAGCTGTTTTTT
NA	TRBV27	TRBJ2-6	NA	CASSLPGDDGANVLTF	TGTGCCAGCAGTTTGCCAGGGGATGATGGGGCCAACGTCCTGACTTTC
NA	TRBV30	TRBJ1-5	NA	CAWGVQGISNQPQHF	TGTGCCTGGGGGGTACAGGGTATAAGCAATCAGCCCCAGCATTTT
NA	TRBV7-6	TRBJ1-1	TRBD1	CASSPGTAVSGTEAFF	TGTGCCAGCAGCCCCGGGACAGCTGTGTCGGGCACTGAAGCTTTCTTT
NA	TRBV7-2	TRBJ1-1	TRBD1	CASSRDRNMNTEAFF	TGTGCCAGCAGCCGGGACAGAAACATGAACACTGAAGCTTTCTTT
NA	TRBV28	TRBJ2-7	TRBD2	CASKYRLAGVYEQYF	TGTGCCAGCAAGTATCGTCTAGCGGGGGTCTACGAGCAGTACTTC
NA	TRBV18	TRBJ2-1	TRBD2	CASSPPLAGARDEQFF	TGTGCCAGCTCACCACCTCTAGCGGGTGCTAGGGATGAGCAGTTCTTC
few	TRBV28	TRBJ2-1	NA	CASSSSTGLGSFNEQFF	TGTGCCAGCAGTTCTAGTACAGGGCTGGGATCCTTCAATGAGCAGTTCTTC